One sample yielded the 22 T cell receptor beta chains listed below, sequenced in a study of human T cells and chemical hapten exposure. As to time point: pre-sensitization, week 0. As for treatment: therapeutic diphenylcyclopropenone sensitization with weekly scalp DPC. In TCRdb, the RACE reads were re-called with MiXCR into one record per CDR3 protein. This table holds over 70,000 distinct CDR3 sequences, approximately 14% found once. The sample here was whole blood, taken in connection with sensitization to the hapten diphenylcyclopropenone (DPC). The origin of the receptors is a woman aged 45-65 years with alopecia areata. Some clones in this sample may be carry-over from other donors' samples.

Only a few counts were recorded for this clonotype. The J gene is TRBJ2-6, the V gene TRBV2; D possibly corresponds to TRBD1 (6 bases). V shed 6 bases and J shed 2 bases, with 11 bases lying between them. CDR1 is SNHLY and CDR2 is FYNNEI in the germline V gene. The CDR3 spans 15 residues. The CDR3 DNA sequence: TGTGCCAGCAGGACCACAGGGACTGGGGCCAACGTCCTGACTTTC. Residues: CASRTTGTGANVLTF.

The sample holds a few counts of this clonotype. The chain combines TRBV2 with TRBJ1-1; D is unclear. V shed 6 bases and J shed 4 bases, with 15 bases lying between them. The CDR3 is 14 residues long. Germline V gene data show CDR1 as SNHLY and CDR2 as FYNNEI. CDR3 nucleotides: TGTGCCAGCAGAGGAGTTGTAGGCTCCACTGAAGCTTTCTTT. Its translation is CASRGVVGSTEAFF.

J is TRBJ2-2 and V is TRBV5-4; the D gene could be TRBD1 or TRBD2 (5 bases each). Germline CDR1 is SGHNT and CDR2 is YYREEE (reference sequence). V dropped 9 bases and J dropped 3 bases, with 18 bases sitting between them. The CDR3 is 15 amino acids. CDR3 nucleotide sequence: TGTGCCACCTCCGAGGGGCCGGTGGACACCGGGGAGCTGTTTTTT. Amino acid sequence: CATSEGPVDTGELFF.

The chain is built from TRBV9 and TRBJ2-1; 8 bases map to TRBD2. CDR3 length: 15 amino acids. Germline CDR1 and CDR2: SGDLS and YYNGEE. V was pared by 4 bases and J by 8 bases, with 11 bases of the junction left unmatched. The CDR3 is CASSIELAESDEQFF. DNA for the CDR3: TGTGCCAGCAGCATAGAACTAGCGGAGTCGGATGAGCAGTTCTTC.

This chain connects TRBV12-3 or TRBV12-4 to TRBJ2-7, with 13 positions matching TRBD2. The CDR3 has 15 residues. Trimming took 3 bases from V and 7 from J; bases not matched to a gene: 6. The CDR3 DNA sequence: TGTGCCAGCAGTTTGTGGACTAGCGGGAGAGGGGAGCAGTACTTC. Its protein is CASSLWTSGRGEQYF.

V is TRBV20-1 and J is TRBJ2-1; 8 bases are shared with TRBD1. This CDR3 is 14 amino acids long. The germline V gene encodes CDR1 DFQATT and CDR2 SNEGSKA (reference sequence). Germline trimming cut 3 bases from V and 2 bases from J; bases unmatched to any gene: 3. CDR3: CSASIRGPYNEQFF. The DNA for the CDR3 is TGCAGTGCTAGTATCAGGGGGCCCTACAATGAGCAGTTCTTC.

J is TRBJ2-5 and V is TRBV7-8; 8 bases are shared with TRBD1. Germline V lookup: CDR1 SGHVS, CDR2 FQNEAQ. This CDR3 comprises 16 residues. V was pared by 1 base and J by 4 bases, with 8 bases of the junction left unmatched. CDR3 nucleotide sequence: TGTGCCAGCAGCTTAGAACCCCCAGGGGGCAGAGAGACCCAGTACTTC. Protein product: CASSLEPPGGRETQYF.

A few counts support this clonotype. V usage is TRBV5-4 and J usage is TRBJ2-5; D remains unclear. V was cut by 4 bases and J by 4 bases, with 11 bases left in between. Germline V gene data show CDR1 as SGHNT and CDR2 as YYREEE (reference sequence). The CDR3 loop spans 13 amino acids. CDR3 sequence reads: CASSQNRLETQYF. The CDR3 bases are TGTGCCAGCAGCCAGAACCGCCTAGAGACCCAGTACTTC.

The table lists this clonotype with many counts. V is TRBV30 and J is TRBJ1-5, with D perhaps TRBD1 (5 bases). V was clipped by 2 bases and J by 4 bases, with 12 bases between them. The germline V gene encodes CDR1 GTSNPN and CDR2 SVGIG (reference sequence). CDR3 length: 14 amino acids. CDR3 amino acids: CAWSKWRGNQPQHF. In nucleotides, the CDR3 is TGTGCCTGGAGTAAATGGCGGGGGAATCAGCCCCAGCATTTT.

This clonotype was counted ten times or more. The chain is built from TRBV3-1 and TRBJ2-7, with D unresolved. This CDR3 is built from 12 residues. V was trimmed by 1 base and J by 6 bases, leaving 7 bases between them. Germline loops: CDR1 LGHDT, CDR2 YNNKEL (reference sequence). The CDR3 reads CASSQVSGEQYF. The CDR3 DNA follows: TGTGCCAGCAGCCAAGTTTCGGGCGAGCAGTACTTC.

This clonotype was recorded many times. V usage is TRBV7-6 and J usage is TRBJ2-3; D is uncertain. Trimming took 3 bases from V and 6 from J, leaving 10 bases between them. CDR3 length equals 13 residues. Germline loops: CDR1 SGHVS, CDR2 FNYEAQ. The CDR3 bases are TGTGCCAGCAGCTTTAACAAATTTGATACGCAGTATTTT. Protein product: CASSFNKFDTQYF. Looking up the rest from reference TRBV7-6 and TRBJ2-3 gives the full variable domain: GAGVSQSPRYKVTKRGQDVALRCDPISGHVSLYWYRQALGQGPEFLTYFNYEAQQDKSGLPNDRFSAERPEGSISTLTIQRTEQRDSAMYRCASSFNKFDTQYFGPGTRLTVL.

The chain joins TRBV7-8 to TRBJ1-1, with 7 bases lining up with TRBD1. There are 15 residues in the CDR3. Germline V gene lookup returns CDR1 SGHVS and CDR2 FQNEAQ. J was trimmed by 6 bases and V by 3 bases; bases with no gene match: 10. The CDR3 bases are TGTGCCAGCAGCTTCCAGGGGGGCCGCCTTTCTGAAGCTTTCTTT. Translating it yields CASSFQGGRLSEAFF.

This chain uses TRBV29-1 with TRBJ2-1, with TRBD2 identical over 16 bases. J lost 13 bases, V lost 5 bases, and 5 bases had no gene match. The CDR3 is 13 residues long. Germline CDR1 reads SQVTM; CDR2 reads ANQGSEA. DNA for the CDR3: TGCAGCGTTCTGGGACTAGCGGGAGGGCTCCAGTTCTTC. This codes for CSVLGLAGGLQFF.

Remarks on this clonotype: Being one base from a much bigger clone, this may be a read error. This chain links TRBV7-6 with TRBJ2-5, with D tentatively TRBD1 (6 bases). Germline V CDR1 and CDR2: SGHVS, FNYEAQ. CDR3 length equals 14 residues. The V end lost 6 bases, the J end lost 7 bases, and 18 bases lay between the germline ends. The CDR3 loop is CASSPGTSKVTQYF. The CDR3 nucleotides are TGTGCCAGCAGTCCCGGGACAAGTAAAGTGACCCAGTACTTC.

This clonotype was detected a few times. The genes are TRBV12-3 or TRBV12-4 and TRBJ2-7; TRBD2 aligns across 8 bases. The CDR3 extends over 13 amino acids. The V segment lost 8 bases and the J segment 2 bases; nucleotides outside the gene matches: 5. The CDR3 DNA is TGTGCCAGCTTGGTAGCGGGAACCTACGAGCAGTACTTC. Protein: CASLVAGTYEQYF.

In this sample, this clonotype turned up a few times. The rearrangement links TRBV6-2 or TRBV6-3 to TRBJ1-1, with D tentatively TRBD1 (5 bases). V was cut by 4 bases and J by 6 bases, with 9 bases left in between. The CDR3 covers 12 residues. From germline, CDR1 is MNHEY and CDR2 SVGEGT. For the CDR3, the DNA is TGTGCCAGCAGTTCCAGGGTATCTGAAGCTTTCTTT. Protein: CASSSRVSEAFF.

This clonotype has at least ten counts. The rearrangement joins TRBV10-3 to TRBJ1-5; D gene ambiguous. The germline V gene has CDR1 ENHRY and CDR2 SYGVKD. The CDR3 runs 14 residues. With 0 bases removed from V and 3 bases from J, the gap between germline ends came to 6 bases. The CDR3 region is CAISESTPNQPQHF. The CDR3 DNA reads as TGTGCCATCAGTGAGTCGACGCCCAATCAGCCCCAGCATTTT.

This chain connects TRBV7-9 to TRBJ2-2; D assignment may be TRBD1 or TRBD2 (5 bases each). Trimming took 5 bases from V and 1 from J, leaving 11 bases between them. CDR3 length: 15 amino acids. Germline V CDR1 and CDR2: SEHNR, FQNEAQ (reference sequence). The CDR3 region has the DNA TGTGCCAGCAGCCACGGGGCCCTGAACACCGGGGAGCTGTTTTTT. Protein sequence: CASSHGALNTGELFF. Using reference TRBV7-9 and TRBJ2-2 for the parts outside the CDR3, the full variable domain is DTGVSQNPRHKITKRGQNVTFRCDPISEHNRLYWYRQTLGQGPEFLTYFQNEAQLEKSRLLSDRFSAERPKGSFSTLEIQRTEQGDSAMYLCASSHGALNTGELFFGEGSRLTVL.

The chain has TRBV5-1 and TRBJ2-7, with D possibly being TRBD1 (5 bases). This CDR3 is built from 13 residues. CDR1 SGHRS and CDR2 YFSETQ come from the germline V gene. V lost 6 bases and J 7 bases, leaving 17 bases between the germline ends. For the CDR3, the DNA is TGCGCCAGCATGTCCAGGGATTGGGGTGAGCAGTACTTC. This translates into CASMSRDWGEQYF.

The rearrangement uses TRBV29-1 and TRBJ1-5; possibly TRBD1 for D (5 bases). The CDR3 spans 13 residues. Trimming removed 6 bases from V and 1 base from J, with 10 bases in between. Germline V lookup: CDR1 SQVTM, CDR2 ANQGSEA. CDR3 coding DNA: TGCAGCGTGGGGGAGCAAAGCAATCAGCCCCAGCATTTT. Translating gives CSVGEQSNQPQHF.

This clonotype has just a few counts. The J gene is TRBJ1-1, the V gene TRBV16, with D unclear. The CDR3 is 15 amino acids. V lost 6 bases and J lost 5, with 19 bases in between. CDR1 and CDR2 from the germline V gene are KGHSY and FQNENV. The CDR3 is CASSLYGTSGTEAFF. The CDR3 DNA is TGTGCCAGCAGTCTCTACGGCACGTCGGGGACTGAAGCTTTCTTT.

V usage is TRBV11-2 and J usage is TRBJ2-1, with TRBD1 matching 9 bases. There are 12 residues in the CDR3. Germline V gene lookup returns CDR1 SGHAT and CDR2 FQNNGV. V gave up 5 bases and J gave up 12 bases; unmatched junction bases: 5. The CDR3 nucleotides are TGTGCCAGCAGCGCGGACAGGGGACGGCAGTTCTTC. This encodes CASSADRGRQFF.